Following are 22 T cell receptor beta chains from one sample sequenced in a study of blood T cells in healthy people across ages. Using a J-beta primer mix together with a sample-barcoded 5' primer, a second PCR was run for about 6 to 11 cycles. TCRdb fed the 5' RACE reads into MiXCR, producing one record per CDR3 protein. The data show about 670,000 distinct CDR3 sequences, with roughly half seen just once and about 14% held by the top ten. Sequenced input: blood. The source is an elderly woman in good health.

There are many counts of this clonotype. V usage is TRBV12-3 or TRBV12-4 and J usage is TRBJ2-1; D gene ambiguous. The CDR3 spans 12 residues. Trimming stripped 6 bases from V and 6 bases from J, with 9 bases between. CDR3 in DNA: TGTGCCAGCAGAGGCCTACTCAATGAGCAGTTCTTC. Its translation is CASRGLLNEQFF.

This clonotype has a count of ten or more. The chain combines TRBV27 with TRBJ2-4; D is possibly TRBD2 (5 bases). The CDR3 spans 15 residues. The V gene's germline CDR1 is MNHEY and CDR2 SMNVEV (reference sequence). V was cut by 5 bases and J by 0 bases, with 11 bases left in between. CDR3 sequence reads: CASSPDYLAKNIQYF. CDR3 bases: TGTGCCAGCAGTCCCGACTACCTAGCCAAAAACATTCAGTACTTC.

This clonotype was counted a single time. CDR3 loop: CASRRTGGFGNEQFF. For the CDR3, the DNA is TGTGCCAGCAGGAGAACAGGGGGCTTTGGAAATGAGCAGTTCTTC. The chain has TRBV6-2 or TRBV6-3 and TRBJ2-1, with TRBD1 matching 9 bases. Germline V gene data show CDR1 as MNHEY and CDR2 as SVGEGT. The CDR3 is made up of 15 amino acids. V was clipped by 6 bases and J by 7 bases; unmatched bases: 10.

The rearrangement links TRBV6-5 to TRBJ2-3; D unclear. This CDR3 is built from 12 residues. V was pared by 6 bases and J by 6 bases, with 10 bases between. From germline, CDR1 is MNHEY and CDR2 SVGAGI. CDR3 region: CASRSYGDTQYF. The CDR3, as DNA: TGTGCCAGCAGGTCCTATGGGGATACGCAGTATTTT.

This clonotype was counted many times. V gene TRBV5-1 combines with J gene TRBJ2-3; 8 bases fit TRBD2. V lost 0 bases to trimming and J lost 3 bases; unmatched junction nucleotides: 9. Germline V gives CDR1 SGHRS, CDR2 YFSETQ. The CDR3 sequence is 17 residues long. The CDR3 region has the DNA TGCGCCAGCAGCTTGGCCCGTGGTAGCGGGGAGACAGATACGCAGTATTTT. Translating gives CASSLARGSGETDTQYF.

This clonotype was observed many times. CDR3 amino acids: CASSRNNYGYTF. The CDR3 DNA reads as TGTGCCAGCAGCCGAAATAACTATGGCTACACCTTC. The genes are TRBV28 and TRBJ1-2; D gene uncertain. The CDR3 is 12 amino acids. The germline V and J ends were trimmed by 6 bases and 1 base, with 6 bases remaining between them. Germline V gene data show CDR1 as MDHEN and CDR2 as SYDVKM.

At least ten counts were recorded for this clonotype. The gene calls are TRBV12-3 or TRBV12-4 and TRBJ2-3; TRBD2 agrees at 8 bases. The CDR3 has 15 amino acids. Unmatched junction bases numbered 6, after V lost 3 bases and J lost 4 bases. DNA of the CDR3: TGTGCCAGCAGTTTTCGGGGGGGCTTCCCAGATACGCAGTATTTT. Translating it yields CASSFRGGFPDTQYF.

As concerns this clonotype: One base away lies a much larger clone, so this may be a sequencing read error. This rearrangement joins TRBV7-6 to TRBJ2-1; a weak D match, TRBD2 (8 bases). V lost 1 base to trimming and J lost 8 bases, with 18 bases between them. CDR1 SGHVS and CDR2 FNYEAQ come from the germline V gene. CDR3 length equals 16 residues. CDR3 in amino acids: CASSLETGRGRDEQFF. Written as DNA, the CDR3 is TGTGCCAGCAGCTTAGAGACCGGGAGGGGGCGGGATGAGCAGTTCTTC.

The chain carries TRBV7-2 and TRBJ2-3; 10 nucleotides align to TRBD2. The CDR3 is made up of 17 amino acids. Germline CDR1 SGHTA, CDR2 FQGNSA. The junction had 8 bases not matched to a gene; V was cut back by 1 base and J by 4 bases. CDR3 in amino acids: CASSLGSQRGGSDTQYF. DNA for the CDR3: TGTGCCAGCAGCTTAGGGTCCCAGCGGGGGGGGTCAGATACGCAGTATTTT.

The chain has TRBV6-6 and TRBJ1-1; D call uncertain. With 7 bases removed from V and 4 bases from J, the gap between germline ends came to 13 bases. The germline gives CDR1 MNHNY, CDR2 SVGAGI (reference sequence). The CDR3 is 13 amino acids. DNA of the CDR3: TGTGCCAGCACCGTGACCCTGGGCACTGAAGCTTTCTTT. As protein: CASTVTLGTEAFF.

This clonotype was picked up a small number of times. The chain carries TRBV12-3 or TRBV12-4 and TRBJ2-7; 10 bases map to TRBD2. J lost 5 bases, V lost 2 bases, and 6 bases had no gene match. The CDR3 is 15 amino acids. The CDR3 sequence: CASSLQAGGPHEQYF. The CDR3 DNA is TGTGCCAGCAGTTTACAAGCGGGGGGGCCTCACGAGCAGTACTTC.

This clonotype occurred many times. This chain uses TRBV11-3 with TRBJ2-1; D ambiguous. From germline, CDR1 is SGHNT and CDR2 YENEEA. The CDR3 spans 15 residues. Trimming stripped 1 base from V and 6 bases from J, with 13 bases between. As DNA, the CDR3 is TGTGCCAGCAGCTTAGGGACCTTACTATTCAATGAGCAGTTCTTC. Translated: CASSLGTLLFNEQFF.

For this clonotype: This may come from a read error, since a much larger clone is one base off. The V call is TRBV20-1, the J call TRBJ1-6; D is uncertain. The CDR3 is 15 amino acids. Trimming shortened V by 0 bases and J by 8 bases, and 14 bases separated the two germline ends. CDR1 DFQATT and CDR2 SNEGSKA come from the germline V gene (reference sequence). CDR3 amino acids: CSARDTGRADSPLHF. The DNA for the CDR3 is TGCAGTGCTAGAGATACCGGACGGGCAGATTCACCCCTCCACTTT.

The chain joins TRBV20-1 to TRBJ2-2, with a weak D call TRBD2 (5 bases). Germline CDR1 DFQATT, CDR2 SNEGSKA (reference sequence). This CDR3 comprises 15 residues. V shed 5 bases and J shed 4 bases, with 17 bases lying between them. This CDR3 is CSAAPLGSGTGELFF. CDR3 bases: TGCAGTGCTGCCCCTTTAGGGAGTGGCACCGGGGAGCTGTTTTTT.

A remark on this clonotype: A much larger clone differs by one base, so this may be a read error. The chain recombines TRBV27 with TRBJ2-7; 9 bases map to TRBD1. The CDR3 is made up of 15 amino acids. Germline V gene data show CDR1 as MNHEY and CDR2 as SMNVEV (reference sequence). The CDR3 region is CAGSLLGQGSYEQYF. The CDR3 DNA reads as TGTGCCGGCAGTTTATTGGGACAGGGCTCCTACGAGCAGTACTTC.

The chain couples TRBV27 to TRBJ2-2, with D unclear. The length of the CDR3 is 14 residues. Germline V CDR1 and CDR2: MNHEY, SMNVEV (reference sequence). Deletions cut 3 bases from V and 0 bases from J, with 5 bases between. CDR3 amino acids: CASSFSTNTGELFF. The CDR3 DNA sequence: TGTGCCAGCAGTTTTAGCACGAACACCGGGGAGCTGTTTTTT.

This clonotype was recorded at least ten times. The chain uses TRBV25-1 and TRBJ1-1, with no clear D. Germline assignment: CDR1 MGHDK and CDR2 SYGVNS. The V gene lost 3 bases and the J gene lost 5 bases, with 10 bases spanning the gap. The CDR3 length is 13 residues. This chain's CDR3 is CASSDFGRTEAFF. In DNA form, the CDR3 reads TGTGCCAGCAGTGACTTCGGGAGAACTGAAGCTTTCTTT.

This sequence joins TRBV2 and TRBJ1-2; D gene unclear. V was trimmed by 4 bases and J by 3 bases, leaving 9 bases between them. Germline assignment: CDR1 SNHLY and CDR2 FYNNEI. The CDR3 consists of 13 residues. The CDR3, as DNA: TGTGCCAGCAGTGTAAGGTCTCACTATGGCTACACCTTC. It is translated as CASSVRSHYGYTF.

This sequence joins TRBV20-1 and TRBJ1-4, with D possibly being TRBD1 (6 bases). The CDR3 consists of 15 residues. Looked up from germline, CDR1 is DFQATT and CDR2 is SNEGSKA (reference sequence). The V end lost 0 bases, the J end lost 4 bases, and 12 bases lay between the germline ends. The CDR3 bases are TGCAGTGCTAGAGATTGGCGGACAGTTAATGAAAAACTGTTTTTT. As protein: CSARDWRTVNEKLFF.

With regard to this clonotype: A much larger clone sits a single nucleotide away, making a read error possible. This sequence joins TRBV6-6 and TRBJ2-6; 9 bases match TRBD1. Germline CDR1 and CDR2: MNHNY and SVGAGI (reference sequence). The V segment lost 5 bases and the J segment 0 bases; nucleotides outside the gene matches: 5. The CDR3 is 17 residues long. The CDR3 sequence: CASSGDRVISGANVLTF. DNA for the CDR3: TGTGCCAGCAGTGGGGACAGGGTTATCTCTGGGGCCAACGTCCTGACTTTC.

The V and J genes are TRBV2 and TRBJ2-5, with 7 bases lining up with TRBD2. There are 13 residues in the CDR3. Germline V gene lookup returns CDR1 SNHLY and CDR2 FYNNEI. V trimming: 4 bases; J trimming: 7 bases; junction bases outside the gene matches: 6. The CDR3 DNA reads TGTGCCAGCAGTGTAACTAGCGAAGGGACCCAGTACTTC. Translating gives CASSVTSEGTQYF.

This CDR3 is CASSLAGQGNTGELFF. The DNA for the CDR3 is TGCGCCAGCAGCTTGGCGGGACAGGGGAACACCGGGGAGCTGTTTTTT. The V call is TRBV5-1, the J call TRBJ2-2, with 9 nucleotides matching TRBD1. This CDR3 spans 16 amino acids. The V and J ends lost 0 bases and 1 base, in that order; junction bases with no gene match: 1. CDR1 SGHRS and CDR2 YFSETQ come from the germline V gene.